These T cell receptor beta chains were read from a single sample in a study of T cell repertoires and HLA-DP antigens. No antigen has been assigned to these receptors. Repertoires were generated with immunoSEQ multiplex PCR, while TCRdb's copy carries only in-frame clones and drops some. The sample includes about 73,000 clones, around 80% of them seen just once. The sequencing sample was made of CD4+ T cells from PBMCs. Receptors were obtained from a man between 60 and 75 years old in good health and CMV-seronegative. CDR3s include the opening cysteine and the closing phenylalanine or tryptophan. The D gene is left open where the match is weak. A clone size is listed for some rows: how often the clone was seen (once, few, many), or a class if it is expanded.

>.|TRBV13|TRBJ2-5|TRBD2
CASRPGLATQETQYF
TGTGCCAGCAGACCCGGACTAGCGACTCAAGAGACCCAGTACTTC
>few|TRBV7-8|TRBJ2-1|.
CASSPNRGFSEQFF
TGTGCCAGCAGCCCTAATCGGGGGTTCAGTGAGCAGTTCTTC
>.|TRBV6-6|TRBJ2-1|TRBD2
CASNTAGRRNEQFF
TGTGCCAGCAATACCGCCGGGAGGCGGAATGAGCAGTTCTTC
>once|TRBV5-4|TRBJ1-2|TRBD1
CASSVDRGDGYTF
TGTGCCAGCAGCGTCGACAGGGGAGATGGCTACACCTTC
>.|TRBV6-1|TRBJ1-3|.
CASTVTGPGNTIYF
TGTGCCAGCACCGTCACAGGGCCTGGAAACACCATATATTTT
>.|TRBV2|TRBJ2-2|.
CASSGGQNTGELFF
TGTGCCAGCAGTGGGGGACAGAACACCGGGGAGCTGTTTTTT
>once|TRBV6-6|TRBJ2-2|.
CASSRERRNTGELFF
TGTGCCAGCAGCCGGGAGAGAAGGAACACCGGGGAGCTGTTTTTT
>.|TRBV9|TRBJ1-2|.
CASSGGANYGYTF
TGTGCCAGCAGTGGAGGGGCCAACTATGGCTACACCTTC
>.|TRBV11-2|TRBJ2-7|TRBD1
CASSLGGTGPREQYF
TGTGCCAGCAGCTTAGGCGGGACAGGCCCCAGGGAGCAGTACTTC
>few|TRBV19|TRBJ2-1|.
CASSWTNYNEQFF
TGTGCCAGTAGCTGGACTAACTACAATGAGCAGTTCTTC
>.|TRBV6-1|TRBJ2-7|.
CASTRSRARSYEQYF
TGTGCCAGCACCCGGTCCAGGGCTAGATCATACGAGCAGTACTTC
>.|TRBV21-1|TRBJ2-7|.
CASSKVLGARVYEQYF
TGTGCCAGCAGCAAAGTTTTAGGGGCCCGTGTGTACGAGCAGTACTTC
>.|TRBV7-2|TRBJ2-2|.
CASSPIAGRVTGELFF
TGTGCCAGCAGCCCCATCGCGGGGCGCGTCACCGGGGAGCTGTTTTTT
>many|TRBV9|TRBJ2-2|.
CASSPLQGPGELFF
TGTGCCAGCAGTCCCCTACAGGGCCCCGGCGAGCTGTTTTTT
>.|TRBV7-9|TRBJ1-1|.
CASSLRGENAEAFF
TGTGCCAGCAGCTTAAGGGGTGAGAACGCTGAAGCTTTCTTT
>few|TRBV11-2|TRBJ1-1|.
CASSHSGGTEAFF
TGTGCCAGCAGCCACTCGGGGGGCACTGAAGCTTTCTTT
>.|TRBV5-6|TRBJ2-1|TRBD2
CASSRTSGAFGNEQFF
TGTGCCAGCAGTCGGACTAGCGGGGCCTTCGGGAATGAGCAGTTCTTC
>.|TRBV15|TRBJ1-4|.
CATGRGAQEKLFF
TGTGCCACAGGACGGGGGGCCCAGGAAAAACTGTTTTTT
>.|TRBV9|TRBJ2-2|.
CASSVELVSHTNTGELFF
TGTGCCAGCAGCGTAGAGCTAGTGAGCCATACGAACACCGGGGAGCTGTTTTTT
>.|TRBV6-5|TRBJ1-2|.
CASTHGGAQSRGYTF
TGTGCCAGCACCCACGGAGGGGCCCAGTCCCGGGGCTACACCTTC
>.|TRBV19|TRBJ1-5|.
CASSMEADNQPQHF
TGTGCCAGTAGTATGGAGGCAGATAATCAGCCCCAGCATTTT
>.|TRBV6-5|TRBJ2-7|TRBD1
CASSYSGQGAYEQYF
TGTGCCAGCAGTTACTCGGGACAGGGGGCCTACGAGCAGTACTTC
>.|TRBV7-9|TRBJ2-5|TRBD1
CASSLGQGWETQYF
TGTGCCAGCAGCCTTGGACAGGGTTGGGAGACCCAGTACTTC
>.|TRBV28|TRBJ1-1|TRBD1
CASSLRQGTEAFF
TGTGCCAGCAGCCTGAGACAGGGGACTGAAGCTTTCTTT
>.|TRBV14|TRBJ1-2|.
CASSPLGVGYGYTF
TGTGCCAGCAGCCCCCTCGGGGTCGGCTATGGCTACACCTTC
>.|TRBV4-2|TRBJ1-6|TRBD1
CASSQASGQNNSPLHF
TGTGCCAGCAGCCAAGCCTCGGGACAGAATAATTCACCCCTCCACTTT
>.|TRBV7-9|TRBJ1-4|.
CASSLGWTLDDNEKLFF
TGTGCCAGCAGCTTAGGTTGGACGCTGGACGATAATGAAAAACTGTTTTTT
>.|TRBV30|TRBJ1-5|.
CAWSVSNSNQPQHF
TGTGCCTGGAGTGTCTCCAATAGCAATCAGCCCCAGCATTTT
>.|TRBV30|TRBJ1-2|TRBD1
CAWSPRQGPGYGYTF
TGTGCCTGGAGTCCGCGACAGGGGCCGGGCTATGGCTACACCTTC
>.|TRBV6-6|TRBJ1-1|TRBD1
CASSYAPGGIGAFF
TGTGCCAGCAGTTACGCCCCAGGGGGAATTGGAGCTTTCTTT
>.|TRBV7-3|TRBJ2-1|TRBD2
CASKLSSGSNEQFF
TGTGCCAGCAAGTTGTCTAGCGGGAGCAATGAGCAGTTCTTC
>.|TRBV29-1|TRBJ2-3|TRBD2
CSVEASGRGDTQYF
TGCAGCGTTGAGGCTAGCGGGCGGGGAGATACGCAGTATTTT
>.|TRBV19|TRBJ1-1|TRBD1
CASSAREGAHRTEAFF
TGTGCCAGTAGTGCGCGGGAGGGGGCGCATCGGACTGAAGCTTTCTTT
>.|TRBV4-1|TRBJ2-7|TRBD1
CASSQLGQGNEQYF
TGCGCCAGCAGCCAACTCGGACAGGGAAACGAGCAGTACTTC
>few|TRBV20-1|TRBJ1-2|.
CSASPNYGYTF
TGCAGTGCCAGCCCCAACTATGGCTACACCTTC
>.|TRBV7-2|TRBJ2-1|.
CASSLTRKDEQFF
TGTGCCAGCAGCCTGACCCGGAAGGATGAGCAGTTCTTC
>.|TRBV5-1|TRBJ1-2|TRBD1
CASSRGDRGLSGGYTF
TGCGCCAGCAGCAGGGGGGACAGGGGCCTGTCGGGTGGCTACACCTTC
>.|TRBV7-2|TRBJ1-1|.
CASSGLGGVNTEAFF
TGTGCCAGCAGCGGCCTTGGAGGGGTGAACACTGAAGCTTTCTTT
>.|TRBV5-1|TRBJ1-2|TRBD1
CASSSDRDYGYTF
TGCGCCAGCAGCTCGGACAGGGACTATGGCTACACCTTC
>.|TRBV6-1|TRBJ2-2|TRBD2
CASSEGLAGGQNTGELFF
TGTGCCAGCAGTGAGGGACTAGCGGGGGGCCAGAACACCGGGGAGCTGTTTTTT
>few|TRBV4-3|TRBJ2-1|.
CASSHVGSHNEQFF
TGCGCCAGCAGCCATGTGGGTTCCCACAATGAGCAGTTCTTC
>.|TRBV5-1|TRBJ1-2|TRBD1
CASRLSTGTANYGYTF
TGCGCCAGCAGACTATCCACCGGGACAGCTAACTATGGCTACACCTTC
>.|TRBV7-2|TRBJ2-2|.
CASSLNQGGTGELFF
TGTGCCAGCAGCTTAAATCAGGGTGGCACCGGGGAGCTGTTTTTT
>once|TRBV28|TRBJ1-3|.
CASDNTRNTIYF
TGTGCCAGCGACAACACGCGAAACACCATATATTTT
>.|TRBV4-3|TRBJ2-1|.
CASSQDPPGGGTNEQFF
TGCGCCAGCAGCCAAGACCCCCCCGGTGGGGGAACCAATGAGCAGTTCTTC
>.|TRBV9|TRBJ1-6|.
CASSVGPNGLSPLHF
TGTGCCAGCAGCGTTGGACCTAACGGGCTTTCACCCCTCCACTTT
>.|TRBV7-6|TRBJ1-1|.
CASSLNPGSLPPGAFF
TGTGCCAGCAGCTTAAACCCAGGCTCGCTCCCCCCGGGGGCTTTCTTT
>.|TRBV28|TRBJ1-2|.
CASSYRAGVGYTF
TGTGCCAGCAGTTACAGGGCCGGGGTCGGCTACACCTTC
>.|TRBV7-2|TRBJ2-2|.
CASSLGPVGTGELFF
TGTGCCAGCAGCTTAGGCCCGGTCGGCACCGGGGAGCTGTTTTTT
>once|TRBV7-9|TRBJ2-7|TRBD2
CASSLAGLARSYEQYF
TGTGCCAGCAGCTTAGCTGGACTAGCCCGCTCCTACGAGCAGTACTTC
>few|TRBV19|TRBJ1-1|TRBD1
CASTFDRATEAFF
TGTGCCAGTACCTTCGACAGGGCCACTGAAGCTTTCTTT
>.|TRBV6-5|TRBJ2-5|.
CASSYSWANQETQYF
TGTGCCAGCAGTTACTCGTGGGCCAACCAAGAGACCCAGTACTTC
>.|TRBV19|TRBJ2-7|TRBD1
CASSLWGQERPYEQYF
TGTGCCAGTAGTTTGTGGGGACAGGAGAGACCCTACGAGCAGTACTTC
>once|TRBV30|TRBJ1-3|.
CAWSQGPGNTIYF
TGTGCCTGGAGTCAAGGCCCGGGAAACACCATATATTTT